Listed below are T cell receptor beta chains from one sample, sequenced in a study of response to subunit inactivated influenza vaccine. TCRdb re-analysed the RT-PCR reads in MiXCR, keeping a single row per CDR3 protein. The sample has roughly 710,000 distinct CDR3 sequences; around 15% are singletons. The starting material was PBMCs from blood, obtained around 15 days before vaccination. These receptors were collected from a man in his fifties who received an inactivated influenza vaccine. CDR3s include the opening cysteine and the closing phenylalanine or tryptophan. D genes are given only for firm matches. Clone size is given for some rows only: seen once, a few or many times, or a class if the clone is expanded.

j_call d_call v_call clone_size cdr3_aa cdr3_nt
TRBJ2-7 - TRBV11-2 - CASNLATQGYEQYF TGTGCCAGCAACCTAGCGACCCAAGGATACGAGCAGTACTTC
TRBJ2-5 - TRBV27 few CASGRGGGRETQYF TGTGCCAGCGGACGAGGGGGGGGCAGGGAGACCCAGTACTTC
TRBJ1-6 TRBD1 TRBV7-9 few CASSSTPDRENSPLHF TGTGCCAGCAGCTCCACGCCGGACAGGGAAAACTCACCCCTCCACTTT
TRBJ2-7 - TRBV6-5 - CASRKQGEQYF TGTGCCAGCAGAAAGCAGGGGGAGCAGTACTTC
TRBJ2-2 - TRBV20-1 - CSASQVGRPNTGELFF TGCAGTGCTAGCCAAGTGGGACGGCCGAACACCGGGGAGCTGTTTTTT
TRBJ1-2 - TRBV7-9 - CASSAGPNYGYTF TGTGCCAGCAGCGCGGGTCCTAACTATGGCTACACCTTC
TRBJ2-3 - TRBV15 many CATSRVTRTDTQYF TGTGCCACCAGCAGAGTAACTCGCACAGATACGCAGTATTTT
TRBJ2-7 - TRBV29-1 few CSVEDRRRGYEQYF TGCAGCGTTGAAGATCGCCGTAGGGGTTACGAGCAGTACTTC
TRBJ2-5 - TRBV5-1 few CASSVAAQETQYF TGCGCCAGCAGCGTGGCAGCACAAGAGACCCAGTACTTC
TRBJ1-4 - TRBV3-1 - CASNRGGEKLFF TGTGCCAGCAACCGAGGTGGGGAAAAACTGTTTTTT
TRBJ2-1 - TRBV20-1 many CSARVKGLALYNEQFF TGCAGTGCTAGAGTTAAAGGCCTAGCCCTCTACAATGAGCAGTTCTTC
TRBJ1-1 - TRBV5-1 - CASSSSGRVNTEAFF TGCGCCAGCAGCTCCAGTGGCAGAGTGAACACTGAAGCTTTCTTT
TRBJ2-5 - TRBV27 - CASSFQARETQYF TGTGCCAGCAGTTTTCAGGCGAGGGAGACCCAGTACTTC
TRBJ2-5 TRBD2 TRBV29-1 - CSVAAGGGRQETQYF TGCAGCGTGGCCGCGGGGGGGGGAAGACAAGAGACCCAGTACTTC
TRBJ2-7 - TRBV15 - CATSNRQNRVSYEQYF TGTGCCACCAGTAACAGACAAAACAGGGTATCCTACGAGCAGTACTTC
TRBJ2-2 - TRBV10-3 few CAISGIGPGELFF TGTGCCATCAGTGGAATAGGGCCCGGGGAGCTGTTTTTT
TRBJ1-1 TRBD1 TRBV7-2 - CASSVGTANTEAFF TGTGCCAGCAGCGTCGGGACAGCCAACACTGAAGCTTTCTTT
TRBJ2-1 - TRBV28 - CASSLDQGFNNEQFF TGTGCCAGCAGTTTAGACCAGGGATTCAACAATGAGCAGTTCTTC
TRBJ2-5 - TRBV12-3/TRBV12-4 few CASSSTGHQETQYF TGTGCCAGCAGTTCGACAGGTCACCAAGAGACCCAGTACTTC
TRBJ1-1 - TRBV5-1 - CASSLGRGGNTEAFF TGCGCCAGCAGCTTGGGGAGGGGAGGAAACACTGAAGCTTTCTTT
TRBJ2-1 TRBD2 TRBV12-3/TRBV12-4 few CASSPHAGGYNEQFF TGTGCCAGCAGTCCCCATGCGGGAGGGTACAATGAGCAGTTCTTC
TRBJ2-3 TRBD2 TRBV9 - CASSVTIAGVATDTQYF TGTGCCAGCAGCGTGACCATAGCGGGAGTAGCCACAGATACGCAGTATTTT
TRBJ1-1 - TRBV2 many CASLRGGGNTEAFF TGTGCCAGCCTCCGGGGGGGAGGGAACACTGAAGCTTTCTTT
TRBJ2-3 - TRBV11-2 few CASSSWPDFRPPEYTDTQYF TGTGCCAGCAGCTCCTGGCCCGATTTTAGGCCGCCCGAATACACAGATACGCAGTATTTT
TRBJ2-1 TRBD2 TRBV7-6 few CASSLWASGRAGEQFF TGTGCCAGCAGCTTATGGGCTAGCGGGAGGGCAGGGGAGCAGTTCTTC
TRBJ2-5 TRBD2 TRBV7-2 - CASSSTSGSTQYF TGTGCCAGCAGCTCCACTAGCGGCTCGACCCAGTACTTC
TRBJ2-5 - TRBV20-1 - CSARATMETQYF TGCAGTGCTAGAGCAACAATGGAGACCCAGTACTTC
TRBJ2-7 TRBD1 TRBV7-9 - CASSHTGGPASYEQYF TGTGCCAGCAGTCACACAGGGGGACCTGCGTCCTACGAGCAGTACTTC
TRBJ2-5 TRBD2 TRBV5-4 - CASSLVQRSGGGETQYF TGTGCCAGCAGCTTGGTGCAAAGATCGGGGGGAGGGGAGACCCAGTACTTC
TRBJ1-1 - TRBV4-2 - CASSQDPGPRGTEAFF TGTGCCAGCAGCCAAGACCCCGGCCCGAGGGGCACTGAAGCTTTCTTT
TRBJ1-1 TRBD1 TRBV6-2/TRBV6-3 few CASSTQGGSSVAFF TGTGCCAGCAGTACCCAGGGGGGTTCGTCTGTGGCTTTCTTT
TRBJ2-1 - TRBV29-1 - CSVARSGRIDEQFF TGCAGCGTTGCCCGTTCTGGAAGGATAGATGAGCAGTTCTTC
TRBJ2-4 - TRBV27 few CASSLSDLNIQYF TGTGCCAGCAGTTTAAGTGACCTAAACATTCAGTACTTC
TRBJ2-7 TRBD1 TRBV20-1 many CSASADRGLFEQYF TGCAGTGCTAGTGCAGACAGGGGGCTGTTCGAGCAGTACTTC
TRBJ2-3 - TRBV15 few CATSRPEVWGDTQYF TGTGCCACCAGCAGACCTGAAGTCTGGGGCGATACGCAGTATTTT
TRBJ2-1 - TRBV6-6 few CASSWDVYNEQFF TGTGCCAGCAGTTGGGACGTCTACAATGAGCAGTTCTTC
TRBJ2-1 - TRBV7-2 once CASSLDPPSDSFF TGTGCCAGCAGCTTAGACCCCCCGTCGGACAGTTTCTTC
TRBJ1-2 TRBD1 TRBV6-2/TRBV6-3 - CASSYRSGTGVGYTF TGTGCCAGCAGTTACCGATCCGGGACAGGGGTTGGCTACACCTTC
TRBJ2-3 - TRBV21-1 - CASSTYRPGPPSNQPQYF TGTGCCAGCAGCACATACAGACCGGGACCTCCGAGCAATCAGCCCCAGTATTTT
TRBJ2-2 TRBD1 TRBV5-1 many CASSLGDRTTGELFF TGCGCCAGCAGCTTGGGGGACAGAACCACCGGGGAGCTGTTTTTT
TRBJ2-2 TRBD1 TRBV20-1 few CSASRQGHNTGELFF TGCAGTGCTAGTAGACAGGGACACAACACCGGGGAGCTGTTTTTT
TRBJ2-7 - TRBV9 - CASSVEALNYEQYF TGTGCCAGCAGCGTAGAAGCGCTCAACTACGAGCAGTACTTC
TRBJ2-7 TRBD1 TRBV5-1 many CASRGQPNYEQYF TGCGCCAGCAGGGGACAGCCTAATTACGAGCAGTACTTC
TRBJ1-5 TRBD1 TRBV4-1 - CASSQDPQGDQPQHF TGCGCCAGCAGCCAAGATCCCCAGGGGGATCAGCCCCAGCATTTT
TRBJ1-6 TRBD1 TRBV5-1 few CASSQGGNSPLHF TGCGCCAGCAGCCAAGGGGGCAATTCACCCCTCCACTTT
TRBJ2-3 - TRBV25-1 - CASSSGNGMTQYF TGTGCCAGCAGTTCTGGCAATGGGATGACGCAGTATTTT
TRBJ2-1 - TRBV5-1 - CASSLTGRLSYNEQFF TGCGCCAGCAGCTTAACTGGGAGACTCTCCTACAATGAGCAGTTCTTC
TRBJ2-3 - TRBV10-3 few CAISDLRVQYF TGTGCCATCAGTGATTTGAGGGTGCAGTATTTT
TRBJ2-7 TRBD1 TRBV6-1 - CASTSDRVKYEQYF TGTGCCAGCACCTCCGACAGGGTCAAGTACGAGCAGTACTTC
TRBJ2-5 - TRBV2 few CASSEPLQETQYF TGTGCCAGCAGTGAGCCCCTACAAGAGACCCAGTACTTC
TRBJ1-3 - TRBV4-1 - CASSVWSERKSSGNTIYF TGCGCCAGCAGCGTCTGGTCAGAGCGAAAATCCTCTGGAAACACCATATATTTT
TRBJ2-5 - TRBV5-1 - CASSPGEVQETQYF TGCGCCAGCAGCCCGGGGGAGGTCCAAGAGACCCAGTACTTC
TRBJ2-1 - TRBV7-9 - CASSLESGVINEQFF TGTGCCAGCAGCTTAGAGTCAGGGGTTATCAATGAGCAGTTCTTC
TRBJ2-7 TRBD1 TRBV6-2/TRBV6-3 - CASTPVGTGHYEQYF TGTGCCAGCACCCCTGTCGGGACAGGGCACTACGAGCAGTACTTC
TRBJ1-2 - TRBV7-3 few CASSQDSTRTNYGYTF TGTGCCAGCAGCCAAGACAGTACGAGAACTAACTATGGCTACACCTTC